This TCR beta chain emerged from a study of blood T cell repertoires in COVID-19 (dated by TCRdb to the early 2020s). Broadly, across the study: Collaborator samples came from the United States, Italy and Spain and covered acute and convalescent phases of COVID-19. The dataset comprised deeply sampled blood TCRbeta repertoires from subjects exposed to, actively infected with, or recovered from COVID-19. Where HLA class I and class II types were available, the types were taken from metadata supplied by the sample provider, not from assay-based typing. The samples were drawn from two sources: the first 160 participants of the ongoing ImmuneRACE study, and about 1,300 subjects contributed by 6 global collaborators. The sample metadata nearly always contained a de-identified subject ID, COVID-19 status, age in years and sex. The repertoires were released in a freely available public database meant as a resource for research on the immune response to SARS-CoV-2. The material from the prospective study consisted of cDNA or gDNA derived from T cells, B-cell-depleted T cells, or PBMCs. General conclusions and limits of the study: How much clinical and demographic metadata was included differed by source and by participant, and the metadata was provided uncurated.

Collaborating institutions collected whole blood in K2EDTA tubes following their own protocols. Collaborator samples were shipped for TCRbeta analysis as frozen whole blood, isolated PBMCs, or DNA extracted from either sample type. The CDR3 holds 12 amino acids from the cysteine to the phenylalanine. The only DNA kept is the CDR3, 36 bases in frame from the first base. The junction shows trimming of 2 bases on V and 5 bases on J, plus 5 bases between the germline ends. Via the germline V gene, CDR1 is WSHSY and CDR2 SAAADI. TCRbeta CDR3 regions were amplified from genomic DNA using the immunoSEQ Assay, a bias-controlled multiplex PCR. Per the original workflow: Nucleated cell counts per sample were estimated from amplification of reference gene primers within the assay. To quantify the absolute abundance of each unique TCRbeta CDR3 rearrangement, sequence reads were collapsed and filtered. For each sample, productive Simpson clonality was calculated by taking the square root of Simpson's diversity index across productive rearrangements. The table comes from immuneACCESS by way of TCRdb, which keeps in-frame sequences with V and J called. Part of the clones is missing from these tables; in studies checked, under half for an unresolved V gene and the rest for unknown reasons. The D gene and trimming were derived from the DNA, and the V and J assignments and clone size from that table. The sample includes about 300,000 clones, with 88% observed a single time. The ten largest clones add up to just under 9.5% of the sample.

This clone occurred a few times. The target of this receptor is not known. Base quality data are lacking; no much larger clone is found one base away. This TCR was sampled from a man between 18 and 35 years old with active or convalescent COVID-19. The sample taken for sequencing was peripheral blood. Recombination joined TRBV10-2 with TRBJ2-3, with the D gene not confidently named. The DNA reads TGCGCCAGCAGTGAGGCAGGAGATACGCAGTATTTT. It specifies CASSEAGDTQYF.